This is a list of T cell receptor beta chains from one sample in a study of T cell changes during pregnancy in multiple sclerosis. The assay was immunoSEQ multiplex PCR, and TCRdb's table has in-frame clones only and misses some. The sample records 90,000 to 95,000 clones, 80% to 95% being singletons. The sample was peripheral blood, taken before pregnancy. Source of these receptors: a female donor with multiple sclerosis, enrolled in a pregnancy study. The CDR3 runs from the conserved cysteine through the conserved F or W. D genes are given only for firm matches. Rows may omit the clone size; those that give it use once, few, many or a size class.

d_call,j_call,clone_size,v_call,cdr3_nt,cdr3_aa
TRBD1,TRBJ1-2,.,TRBV30,TGTGCCTGGAGCAGGACAGGGAAAGGCTACACCTTC,CAWSRTGKGYTF
TRBD1,TRBJ2-2,.,TRBV6-6,TGTGCCAGCAGCAACAGGGGGCCCGGGGAGCTGTTTTTT,CASSNRGPGELFF
.,TRBJ2-3,.,TRBV15,TGTGCCACCAGCCAACGGGGAGATACGCAGTATTTT,CATSQRGDTQYF
TRBD1,TRBJ1-2,.,TRBV7-9,TGTGCCAGCAGCTTAGGCCCCGGACAGGGGATGGACTATGGCTACACCTTC,CASSLGPGQGMDYGYTF
.,TRBJ1-2,.,TRBV2,TGTGCCAGCAGTGAAACTCAGGGATACTTCTATGGCTACACCTTC,CASSETQGYFYGYTF
TRBD2,TRBJ2-3,.,TRBV28,TGTGCCAGCAGTTTTCTCCGGGAGGGAGCGGGAGGGCTGAATACGCAGTATTTT,CASSFLREGAGGLNTQYF
TRBD2,TRBJ2-7,.,TRBV29-1,TGCAGCGTCTACGGGGGGGGCCGGGACGAGCAGTACTTC,CSVYGGGRDEQYF
.,TRBJ1-2,.,TRBV2,TGTGCCAGCACAGGCTACACCTTC,CASTGYTF
TRBD1,TRBJ2-7,once,TRBV7-2,TGTGCCAGCAGCTTTTCGTCCCAGTGGGGACAGGGGGTCGAGCAGTACTTC,CASSFSSQWGQGVEQYF
.,TRBJ1-2,once,TRBV10-3,TGTGCCATCAGTGATACCGGCTATGGCTACACCTTC,CAISDTGYGYTF
.,TRBJ2-3,.,TRBV7-3,TGTGCCAGCAGCTCAGACAACCAGGATACGCAGTATTTT,CASSSDNQDTQYF
.,TRBJ2-1,.,TRBV7-6,TGTGCCAGCAGCTTCTATGGTGAGCAGTTCTTC,CASSFYGEQFF